The clone carrying this TCR beta chain showed up many times. CDR3 size: 13 residues. V lost 5 bases to trimming and J lost 4 bases, with 11 bases between them. The V gene's germline CDR1 is SEHNR and CDR2 FQNEAQ (reference sequence). TCRdb passed the 5' RACE reads through MiXCR, listing each CDR3 protein once. The table records 50,000 to 65,000 distinct CDR3 sequences, less than 25% of them present only once. Tregs were sorted as CD4+CD25+CD127-/low cells. The J gene is TRBJ1-1, the V gene TRBV7-9; D may be TRBD1 (5 bases). This TCR was sampled from a female donor with breast cancer. Sequences were obtained from tumor-infiltrating Tregs sorted from the breast tumor. This CDR3 reads CASSRGRGTEAFF. In nucleotides, the CDR3 is TGTGCCAGCAGCCGCGGGAGGGGCACTGAAGCTTTCTTT. Complete variable domain (other parts from reference TRBV7-9 and TRBJ1-1): DTGVSQNPRHKITKRGQNVTFRCDPISEHNRLYWYRQTLGQGPEFLTYFQNEAQLEKSRLLSDRFSAERPKGSFSTLEIQRTEQGDSAMYLCASSRGRGTEAFFGQGTRLTVV.